These 17 T cell receptor beta chains came from one sample sequenced in a study of chemoradiotherapy in HPV16-positive cancers. Repertoires were generated with immunoSEQ multiplex PCR, while TCRdb's copy carries only in-frame clones and drops some. The sample yields approximately 11,000 clones, 75% to 80% seen once. This sample was obtained from a patient who underwent chemoradiotherapy. The origin of the receptors is a human donor with HPV-associated anogenital cancer.

This chain connects TRBV7-9 to TRBJ1-4; no reliable D call. The V gene lost 3 bases and the J gene lost 0 bases, with 8 bases spanning the gap. CDR3 length equals 15 residues. CDR1 is SEHNR and CDR2 is FQNEAQ in the germline V gene (reference sequence). The CDR3 DNA is TGTGCCAGCAGCTTTCCCAGTACAACTAATGAAAAACTGTTTTTT. Translation gives CASSFPSTTNEKLFF.

The chain employs TRBV7-8 and TRBJ1-1, with D possibly TRBD1 on 5 matching bases. Looked up from germline, CDR1 is SGHVS and CDR2 is FQNEAQ. V was cut by 5 bases and J by 1 base, with 11 bases left in between. The CDR3 contains 14 residues. The CDR3 here is CASSKSGRNTEAFF. The CDR3 DNA reads TGTGCCAGCAGCAAATCGGGACGGAACACTGAAGCTTTCTTT.

The V call is TRBV11-2, the J call TRBJ2-1; D remains unclear. V was trimmed by 0 bases and J by 8 bases, leaving 11 bases between them. This CDR3 spans 14 amino acids. Germline CDR1 is SGHAT and CDR2 is FQNNGV. The CDR3 sequence is CASSLDIVMDEQFF. CDR3 coding DNA: TGTGCCAGCAGCTTAGATATCGTAATGGATGAGCAGTTCTTC.

The rearrangement links TRBV6-1 to TRBJ1-2, with 11 bases matching TRBD1. This CDR3 has 14 residues. After removal of 6 bases from V and 7 bases from J, the junction contained 7 bases not matched to a gene. Germline CDR1 reads MNHNS; CDR2 reads SASEGT. The CDR3 reads CASSVRDRGAGYTF. The CDR3 bases are TGTGCCAGCAGCGTCCGGGACAGGGGGGCTGGCTACACCTTC.

This clone was counted a single time. The V call is TRBV4-1, the J call TRBJ2-3, with a possible D match to TRBD1 (6 bases). Germline-derived CDR1 and CDR2 are MGHRA and YSYEKL. V shed 4 bases and J shed 2 bases, with 13 bases lying between them. The CDR3 is 15 residues long. CDR3 residues: CASSLIGQYTDTQYF. CDR3 nucleotide sequence: TGCGCCAGCAGCCTTATCGGACAGTACACAGATACGCAGTATTTT.

The chain couples TRBV19 to TRBJ2-2, with D tentatively TRBD2 (6 bases). Germline V CDR1 and CDR2: LNHDA, SQIVND (reference sequence). The V end lost 7 bases, the J end lost 0 bases, and 9 bases lay between the germline ends. This CDR3 has 14 residues. CDR3 sequence (DNA): TGTGCCAGTACGGAGGGGCCGAACACCGGGGAGCTGTTTTTT. This codes for CASTEGPNTGELFF.

This chain joins TRBV10-3 and TRBJ2-3; 11 positions agree with TRBD1. Germline values: CDR1 ENHRY, CDR2 SYGVKD. Germline trimming cut 3 bases from V and 5 bases from J; bases unmatched to any gene: 10. The CDR3 totals 17 residues. CDR3 sequence: CAISERGGTGGVDTQYF. The CDR3 nucleotides are TGTGCCATCAGTGAAAGGGGGGGGACAGGGGGTGTAGATACGCAGTATTTT.

This chain uses TRBV28 with TRBJ2-4; D is possibly TRBD1 (7 bases). This CDR3 region has 15 residues. Trimming left V 7 bases short and J 0 bases short, with 13 bases between. Germline V gene lookup returns CDR1 MDHEN and CDR2 SYDVKM. CDR3 sequence (DNA): TGTGCCAGCAACTCAGGGGGGCTAGCCAAAAACATTCAGTACTTC. This encodes CASNSGGLAKNIQYF. Full variable domain (remainder filled in from reference TRBV28 and TRBJ2-4): DVKVTQSSRYLVKRTGEKVFLECVQDMDHENMFWYRQDPGLGLRLIYFSYDVKMKEKGDIPEGYSVSREKKERFSLILESASTNQTSMYLCASNSGGLAKNIQYFGAGTRLSVL.

This clone has more than one count but fewer than ten. The chain has TRBV5-1 and TRBJ1-1; perhaps TRBD1 as D (6 bases). The V gene lost 4 bases and the J gene lost 3 bases, with 13 bases spanning the gap. There are 14 residues in the CDR3. Germline V CDR1 and CDR2: SGHRS, YFSETQ. The CDR3: CASSAGAGYTEAFF. Written as DNA, the CDR3 is TGCGCCAGCAGCGCGGGGGCGGGTTACACTGAAGCTTTCTTT.

The chain has TRBV19 and TRBJ2-3; 9 bases match TRBD1. With V trimmed by 3 bases and J by 6 bases, 7 bases remained unmatched. Germline CDR1 LNHDA, CDR2 SQIVND (reference sequence). The CDR3 contains 15 residues. The CDR3 DNA reads TGTGCCAGTAGTATTGGGACAGGGAGGAGGGATACGCAGTATTTT. Translation: CASSIGTGRRDTQYF.

This clone was counted only a few times. The chain carries TRBV28 and TRBJ1-5; D unresolved. This CDR3 is built from 9 residues. Germline V gene data show CDR1 as MDHEN and CDR2 as SYDVKM. With 8 bases removed from V and 6 bases from J, the gap between germline ends came to 2 bases. This CDR3 is CASGQPQHF. CDR3 DNA sequence: TGTGCCAGCGGTCAGCCCCAGCATTTT.

This clone was recorded only once. CDR3 amino acids: CASSQSGGLYEQYF. In nucleotides, the CDR3 is TGTGCCAGCAGTCAAAGCGGGGGACTATACGAGCAGTACTTC. The chain links TRBV6-5 to TRBJ2-7, with TRBD2 identical over 8 bases. Germline loops: CDR1 MNHEY, CDR2 SVGAGI. The V gene end was trimmed by 5 bases and the J gene end by 4 bases; junction bases not matched to a gene: 7. The CDR3 covers 14 residues.

The gene calls are TRBV5-1 and TRBJ1-1; TRBD1 aligns across 7 bases. The CDR3 spans 15 residues. V was clipped by 5 bases and J by 1 base; unmatched bases: 8. Per germline, CDR1 SGHRS and CDR2 YFSETQ. The CDR3 DNA reads TGCGCCAGCAGGTGGGGTTACAGGGGGAACACTGAAGCTTTCTTT. The encoded protein is CASRWGYRGNTEAFF.

J is TRBJ2-5 and V is TRBV13; 15 bases are a match to TRBD2. The V gene's germline CDR1 is PRHDT and CDR2 FYEKMQ (reference sequence). The CDR3 length is 20 residues. Trimming cost V 5 bases and J 5 bases; bases outside gene matches: 18. The CDR3 loop is CASSQYRRTSGRAASETQYF. CDR3 nucleotide sequence: TGTGCCAGCAGCCAATATCGGCGGACTAGCGGGAGGGCCGCATCGGAGACCCAGTACTTC.

This sequence joins TRBV27 and TRBJ2-2; 8 nucleotides line up with TRBD2. The germline CDR1 and CDR2 sequences are MNHEY and SMNVEV (reference sequence). V was pared by 2 bases and J by 5 bases, with 7 bases of the junction left unmatched. This CDR3 has 16 amino acids. CDR3 sequence reads: CASSLKAGVSTGELFF. The CDR3 nucleotides are TGTGCCAGCAGTTTAAAAGCGGGAGTGAGTACCGGGGAGCTGTTTTTT.

A note on this clone: Germline is not matched at one junction end, which may reflect a read error. The chain recombines TRBV7-2 with TRBJ1-2; D uncertain. The CDR3 runs to 11 residues. The germline gives CDR1 SGHTA, CDR2 FQGNSA. CDR3 coding DNA: TGTGCCAGCAGCTGGCAGAGGTGGACCAGCTTC. Translation gives CASSWQRWTSF.

This clone was observed a few times. The chain is built from TRBV21-1 and TRBJ1-5; whether TRBD1, the table's D call, matches the DNA was not checked. TRBV21-1 is shown as a pseudogene. CDR3 length: 16 amino acids. Here the CDR3 DNA reads TGTGCCAGCAGCAAAGAAGGGGGACCGAGGAATGAGCCCCAGCATTTT. Residues: CASSKEGGPRNEPQHF.